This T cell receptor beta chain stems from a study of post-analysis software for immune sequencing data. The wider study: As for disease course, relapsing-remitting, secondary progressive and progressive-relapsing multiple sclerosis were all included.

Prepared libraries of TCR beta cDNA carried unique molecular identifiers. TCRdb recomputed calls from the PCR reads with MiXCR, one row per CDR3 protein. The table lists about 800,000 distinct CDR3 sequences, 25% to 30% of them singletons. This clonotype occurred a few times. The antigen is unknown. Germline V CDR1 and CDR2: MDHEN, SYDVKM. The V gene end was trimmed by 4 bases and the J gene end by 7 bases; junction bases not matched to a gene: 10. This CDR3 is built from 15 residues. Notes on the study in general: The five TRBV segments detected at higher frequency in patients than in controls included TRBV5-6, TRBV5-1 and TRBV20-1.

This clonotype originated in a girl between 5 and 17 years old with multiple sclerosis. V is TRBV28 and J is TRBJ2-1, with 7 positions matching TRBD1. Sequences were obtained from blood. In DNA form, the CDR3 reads TGTGCCAGCAGTTCCACAGGGGCCCGTCGGAATGAGCAGTTCTTC. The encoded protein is CASSSTGARRNEQFF.